This T cell receptor (beta chain) was captured by sequencing in a study of T cells after posttransplantation cyclophosphamide. The naive gate required viable CD3+CD4+ or CD3+CD8+ cells with CCR7+CD45RA+CD45RO-CD95-CD27+CD28+ phenotype. On the day of bone marrow donation, the related graft donor provided peripheral blood. Study results and limitations: Later post-transplant blood repertoires were often dominated by donor CD8+ memory clones. After PTCy, TRB diversity resembled that of CNI/methotrexate controls.

To note about this clone: Its target is unknown.

The germline V and J ends were trimmed by 4 bases and 3 bases, with 12 bases remaining between them. The CDR3 has 13 amino acids. CDR1 is SQVTM, CDR2 ANQGSEA, per germline. Only in-frame clones appear in the TCRdb table, and some are missing; sequencing was by immunoSEQ multiplex PCR. This table holds some 20,000 clones, 98% found once. This rearrangement joins TRBV29-1 to TRBJ1-2; D gene uncertain. This sequence was found in a man aged 35 to 55 in good health, CMV-negative, and a related stem cell transplant donor. Sequencing was performed on naive CD4+ T cells sorted from PBMCs. CDR3 loop: CSVVLGGDYGYTF. The DNA for the CDR3 is TGCAGCGTTGTGTTGGGAGGCGACTATGGCTACACCTTC. Based on the CDR3 plus reference TRBV29-1 and TRBJ1-2, the full variable domain is SAVISQKPSRDICQRGTSLTIQCQVDSQVTMMFWYRQQPGQSLTLIATANQGSEATYESGFVIDKFPISRPNLTFSTLTVSNMSPEDSSIYLCSVVLGGDYGYTFGSGTRLTVV.